Here is one T cell receptor beta chain with its context. The antigen remains undetermined. The unique tags termed UMIs, each holding a 6-nucleotide sample barcode, were added by means of template switching. TCRdb re-called the 5' RACE reads and gives one entry per CDR3 protein, without DNA. The table lists some 400,000 distinct CDR3 sequences. The entry originates in a study of monozygotic twins with inflammatory bowel disease. Study-wide points: On the inverse Simpson index, IBD patients scored lower for TCRbeta diversity than healthy co-twins.

Sequenced sample: blood. The receptor was isolated from a human donor with ulcerative colitis or Crohn's disease, or a healthy co-twin of an affected twin (not recorded which).

The CDR3: CSVGGSVVENEQFF. The gene calls are TRBV29-1 and TRBJ2-1. Germline V gene sequence: CDR1 SQVTM, CDR2 ANQGSEA. CDR3 size: 14 residues.